These 3 T cell receptor beta chains share one sample of origin, sequenced in a study of PD-L1 blockade in urothelial cancer. TCRdb's copy holds only in-frame clones and misses some; the assay was immunoSEQ multiplex PCR. The sample lists tens of thousands of clones; around 76% were seen once. Source: PBMCs, taken around atezolizumab (anti-PD-L1) treatment. These receptors came from a man aged 65-85 years with urothelial cancer.

The rearrangement joins TRBV5-4 to TRBJ2-3, with TRBD2 identical over 11 bases. The germline gives CDR1 SGHNT, CDR2 YYREEE (reference sequence). The CDR3 extends over 19 amino acids. The V and J ends lost 4 bases and 0 bases, in that order; junction bases with no gene match: 13. The CDR3 region has the DNA TGTGCCAGCAGCCCAGGGGGACTAGCGGCTGTTAAGAGCACAGATACGCAGTATTTT. This sequence encodes CASSPGGLAAVKSTDTQYF.

This chain joins TRBV29-1 and TRBJ2-5; 16 nucleotides align to TRBD2. Per germline, CDR1 SQVTM and CDR2 ANQGSEA. With 4 bases clipped from V and 5 bases from J, the junction kept 7 bases outside the gene matches. There are 16 residues in the CDR3. The CDR3 spells CSVVKGLAGGGETQYF. The CDR3 nucleotides are TGCAGCGTTGTGAAGGGACTAGCGGGAGGGGGGGAGACCCAGTACTTC.

This clone was counted a few times. This chain links TRBV6-5 with TRBJ1-1; D call uncertain. Trimming took 10 bases from V and 1 from J, leaving 13 bases between them. The germline V gene has CDR1 MNHEY and CDR2 SVGAGI. The CDR3 is made up of 13 amino acids. CDR3 nucleotide sequence: TGTGCCACATACAAGGCGGAGAACACTGAAGCTTTCTTT. It is translated as CATYKAENTEAFF.